Listed below are T cell receptor beta chains from one sample, sequenced in a study of T cells in Graves' hyperthyroidism and ophthalmopathy. MiXCR, run by TCRdb on the multiplex PCR reads, gives a single entry per CDR3 protein. The repertoire holds 550,000 to 700,000 distinct CDR3 sequences, roughly 14% seen once, with roughly 4.3% in the top ten. The sample was blood. The origin of the receptors is a woman between 40 and 55 years old with Graves' ophthalmopathy. CDR3s include the opening cysteine and the closing phenylalanine or tryptophan. A D gene is named only where the DNA matches it firmly. Each size is how often the clone was seen (once, few, many) or a class if it is expanded.

>many|TRBD2|TRBJ2-5|TRBV19
TGTGCCAGTAAACTAGCGGGAAGAGGAGAGACCCAGTACTTC
CASKLAGRGETQYF
>few|.|TRBJ2-7|TRBV9
TGTGCCAGCAGCCCCCAAGGTCTAACCTCCTACGAGCAGTACTTC
CASSPQGLTSYEQYF
>many|.|TRBJ2-2|TRBV5-1
TGCGCCAGCAGCTTGTCCATCGCGAACACCGGGGAGCTGTTTTTT
CASSLSIANTGELFF
>many|.|TRBJ2-7|TRBV6-1
TGTGCCACACGGGGGAGCTCCTACGGGCAGTACTTC
CATRGSSYGQYF
>many|.|TRBJ1-2|TRBV2
TGTGCCAGCAGTGAAGTGGACACCTCATTCCCCTTC
CASSEVDTSFPF
>many|TRBD1|TRBJ2-2|TRBV19
TGTGCCAGTAGTCCACAAACAGGGGGCGCGACCGGGGAGCTGTTTTTT
CASSPQTGGATGELFF
>once|.|TRBJ2-2|TRBV29-1
TGCAGCGTTGAGGGGACGGTGAACACCGGGGAGCTGTTTTTT
CSVEGTVNTGELFF
>many|.|TRBJ1-1|TRBV28
TGTGCCAGCAGTTTCGGGGTTTTGGTGATGAACACTGAAGCTTTCTTT
CASSFGVLVMNTEAFF
>many|.|TRBJ1-5|TRBV28
TGTGCCAGCAGTTTATCTTCATGGGGCAATCAGCCCCAGCATTTT
CASSLSSWGNQPQHF
>many|.|TRBJ2-7|TRBV28
TGTGCCAGCAGTCTGAACAGGGTCGGCGAGCAGTACTTC
CASSLNRVGEQYF